The subject of this entry is one T cell receptor (delta chain). No antigen is known for it. This specimen belongs to a study of human gamma delta and Vdelta1 T cells. TCRdb used CATT to re-call clones from the PCR reads. The sample yields about 13,000 delta-chain clones, over 40% seen once. The J segment lost 0 bases and the V segment lost 5 bases, leaving 13 bases of the junction unmatched. The CDR3 contains 18 residues. The V gene's germline CDR1 is GEAIGNYY and CDR2 EKD. Findings of the study overall: Reportedly, Delta One T cells were polyclonal and broadly targeted acute myeloid leukemia.

The origin of this receptor is a human donor in good health. This chain connects TRDV2 to TRDJ1; 11 nucleotides line up with TRDD3. The sample taken for sequencing was Vdelta1 gamma-delta T cells from blood grown in culture (DOT cells). CDR3 bases: TGTGCCTGTGCCGAGGTTTGGGGGATACGCTTGTACACCGATAAACTCATCTTT. Encoded protein: CACAEVWGIRLYTDKLIF.